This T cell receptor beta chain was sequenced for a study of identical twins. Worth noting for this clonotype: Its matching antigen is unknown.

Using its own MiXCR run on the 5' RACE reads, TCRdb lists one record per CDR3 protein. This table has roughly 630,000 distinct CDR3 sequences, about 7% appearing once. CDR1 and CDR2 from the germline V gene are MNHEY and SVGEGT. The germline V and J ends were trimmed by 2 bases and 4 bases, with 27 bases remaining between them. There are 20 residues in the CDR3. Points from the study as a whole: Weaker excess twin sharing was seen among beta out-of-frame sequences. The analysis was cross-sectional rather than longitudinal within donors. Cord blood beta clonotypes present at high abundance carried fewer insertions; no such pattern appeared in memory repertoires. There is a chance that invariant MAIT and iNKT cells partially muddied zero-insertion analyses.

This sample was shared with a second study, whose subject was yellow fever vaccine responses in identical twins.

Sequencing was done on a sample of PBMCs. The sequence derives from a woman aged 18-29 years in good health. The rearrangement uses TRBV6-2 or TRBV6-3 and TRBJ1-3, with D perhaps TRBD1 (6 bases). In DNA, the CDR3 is TGTGCCAGCAGTTACCTAGGAGGGCAGGGGCCCCTCTCGGGAGGAAACACCATATATTTT. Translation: CASSYLGGQGPLSGGNTIYF.